The following is a T cell receptor (beta chain) sequence with its context. What it binds is not known. There are 14 residues in the CDR3. Trimming at V came to 3 bases and at J to 2 bases, leaving 4 bases not matched to a gene. The V gene's germline CDR1 is SGDLS and CDR2 YYNGEE. The PCR had 60 Vbeta and 13 Jbeta primers. Measured with immunoSEQ multiplex PCR; TCRdb has only the in-frame clones, and not every one. In the table there are fewer than 200,000 clones, roughly 84% of which are singletons. The data were taken from a study of cytomegalovirus exposure and HLA in healthy donors. Study-wide results and limits: According to an earlier analysis, most TCR beta V segments yielded productive rearrangements about 87% or about 30% of the time.

Nominally healthy donors were sampled, though unrecorded immune exposures were likely. This receptor was obtained from a male donor in good health and CMV-seronegative. The chain combines TRBV9 with TRBJ1-2; 7 bases agree with TRBD1. Input material: PBMCs. CDR3 nucleotide sequence: TGTGCCAGCAGCGGGGACAGCATGAACTATGGCTACACCTTC. It specifies CASSGDSMNYGYTF.